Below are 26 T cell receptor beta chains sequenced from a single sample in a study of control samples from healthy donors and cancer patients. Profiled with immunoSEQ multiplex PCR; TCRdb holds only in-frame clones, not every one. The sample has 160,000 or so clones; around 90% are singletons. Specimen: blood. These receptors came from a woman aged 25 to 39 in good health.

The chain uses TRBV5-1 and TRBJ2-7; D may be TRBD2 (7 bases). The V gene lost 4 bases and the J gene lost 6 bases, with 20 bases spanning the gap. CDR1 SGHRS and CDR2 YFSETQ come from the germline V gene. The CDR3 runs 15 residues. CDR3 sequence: CASSLLGGPGSEQYF. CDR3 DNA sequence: TGCGCCAGCAGCCTACTGGGGGGGCCGGGGTCCGAGCAGTACTTC.

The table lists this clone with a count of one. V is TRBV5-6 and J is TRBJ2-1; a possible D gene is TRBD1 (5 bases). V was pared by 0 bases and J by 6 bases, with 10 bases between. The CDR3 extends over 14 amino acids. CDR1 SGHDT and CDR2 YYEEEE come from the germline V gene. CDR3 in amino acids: CASSLVSGFNEQFF. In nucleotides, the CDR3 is TGTGCCAGCAGCTTGGTGTCAGGGTTCAATGAGCAGTTCTTC.

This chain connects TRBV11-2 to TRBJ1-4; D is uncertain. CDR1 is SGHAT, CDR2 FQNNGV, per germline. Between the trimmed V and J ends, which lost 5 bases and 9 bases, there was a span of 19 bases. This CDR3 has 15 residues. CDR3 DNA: TGTGCCAGCAGCACCCGGGATAGGAGCCCTAAAAAACTGTTTTTT. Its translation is CASSTRDRSPKKLFF.

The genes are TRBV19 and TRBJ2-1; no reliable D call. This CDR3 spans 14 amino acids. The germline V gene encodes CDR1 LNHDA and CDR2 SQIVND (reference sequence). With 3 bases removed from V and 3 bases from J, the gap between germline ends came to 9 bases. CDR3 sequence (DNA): TGTGCCAGTAGTATGGGCAGGTTCTACAATGAGCAGTTCTTC. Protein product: CASSMGRFYNEQFF.

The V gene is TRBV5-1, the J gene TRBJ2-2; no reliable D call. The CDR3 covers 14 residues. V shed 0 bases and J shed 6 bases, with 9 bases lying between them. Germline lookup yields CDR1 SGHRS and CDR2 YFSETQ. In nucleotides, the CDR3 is TGCGCCAGCAGCTTGGGGCAGGATTCCGGGGAGCTGTTTTTT. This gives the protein CASSLGQDSGELFF. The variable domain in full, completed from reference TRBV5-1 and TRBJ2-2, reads KAGVTQTPRYLIKTRGQQVTLSCSPISGHRSVSWYQQTPGQGLQFLFEYFSETQRNKGNFPGRFSGRQFSNSRSEMNVSTLELGDSALYLCASSLGQDSGELFFGEGSRLTVL.

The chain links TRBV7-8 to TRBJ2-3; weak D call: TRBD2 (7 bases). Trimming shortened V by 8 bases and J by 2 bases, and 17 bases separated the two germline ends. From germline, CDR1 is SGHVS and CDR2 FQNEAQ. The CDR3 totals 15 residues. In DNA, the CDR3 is TGTGCCAGCGGGGGGGCCGGAACACTCACAGATACGCAGTATTTT. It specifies CASGGAGTLTDTQYF. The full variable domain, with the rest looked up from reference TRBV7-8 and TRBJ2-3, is GAGVSQSPRYKVAKRGQDVALRCDPISGHVSLFWYQQALGQGPEFLTYFQNEAQLDKSGLPSDRFFAERPEGSVSTLKIQRTQQEDSAVYLCASGGAGTLTDTQYFGPGTRLTVL.

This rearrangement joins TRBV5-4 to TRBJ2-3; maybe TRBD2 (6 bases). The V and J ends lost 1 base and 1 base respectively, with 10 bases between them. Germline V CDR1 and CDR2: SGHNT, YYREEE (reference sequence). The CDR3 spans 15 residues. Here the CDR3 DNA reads TGTGCCAGCAGCTTGTTCGGGAGTGGCACAGATACGCAGTATTTT. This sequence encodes CASSLFGSGTDTQYF. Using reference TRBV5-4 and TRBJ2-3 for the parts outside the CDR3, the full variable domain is ETGVTQSPTHLIKTRGQQVTLRCSSQSGHNTVSWYQQALGQGPQFIFQYYREEENGRGNFPPRFSGLQFPNYSSELNVNALELDDSALYLCASSLFGSGTDTQYFGPGTRLTVL.

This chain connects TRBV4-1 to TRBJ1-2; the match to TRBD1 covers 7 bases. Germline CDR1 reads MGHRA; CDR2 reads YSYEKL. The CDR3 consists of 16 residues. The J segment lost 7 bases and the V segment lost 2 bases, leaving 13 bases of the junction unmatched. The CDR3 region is CASSQPRQRTGRGYTF. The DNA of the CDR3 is TGCGCCAGCAGCCAACCACGCCAAAGGACAGGCCGTGGCTACACCTTC.

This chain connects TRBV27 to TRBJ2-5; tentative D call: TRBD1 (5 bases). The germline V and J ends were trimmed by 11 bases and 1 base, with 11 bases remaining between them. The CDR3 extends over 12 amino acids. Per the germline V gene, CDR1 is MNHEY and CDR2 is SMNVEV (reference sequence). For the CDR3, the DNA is TGTGCCGGAAGGACACCCCAAGAGACCCAGTACTTC. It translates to CAGRTPQETQYF.

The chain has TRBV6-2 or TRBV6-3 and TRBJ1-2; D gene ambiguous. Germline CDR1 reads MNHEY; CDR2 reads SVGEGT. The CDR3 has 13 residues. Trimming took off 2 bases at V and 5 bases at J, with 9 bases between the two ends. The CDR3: CASSYEGKYGYTF. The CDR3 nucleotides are TGTGCCAGCAGTTACGAAGGGAAGTATGGCTACACCTTC.

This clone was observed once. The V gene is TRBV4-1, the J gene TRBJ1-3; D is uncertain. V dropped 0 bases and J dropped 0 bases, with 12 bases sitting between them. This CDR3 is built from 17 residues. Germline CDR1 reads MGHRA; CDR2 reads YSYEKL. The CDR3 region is CASSQEKAISSGNTIYF. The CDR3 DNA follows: TGCGCCAGCAGCCAAGAAAAGGCAATCAGCTCTGGAAACACCATATATTTT.

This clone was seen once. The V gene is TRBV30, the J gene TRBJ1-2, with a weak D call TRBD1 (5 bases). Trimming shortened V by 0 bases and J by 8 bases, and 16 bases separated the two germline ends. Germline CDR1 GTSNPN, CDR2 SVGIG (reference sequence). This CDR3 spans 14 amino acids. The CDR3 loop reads CAWSVAGPPGGYTF. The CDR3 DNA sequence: TGTGCCTGGAGTGTAGCAGGGCCCCCGGGAGGCTACACCTTC.

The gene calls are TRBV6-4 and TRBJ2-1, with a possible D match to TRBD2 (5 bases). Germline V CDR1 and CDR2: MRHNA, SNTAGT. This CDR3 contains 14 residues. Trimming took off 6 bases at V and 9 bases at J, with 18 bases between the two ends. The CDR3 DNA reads TGTGCCAGCAGCCCCGGGATTAGCCATACTGAGCAGTTCTTC. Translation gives CASSPGISHTEQFF.

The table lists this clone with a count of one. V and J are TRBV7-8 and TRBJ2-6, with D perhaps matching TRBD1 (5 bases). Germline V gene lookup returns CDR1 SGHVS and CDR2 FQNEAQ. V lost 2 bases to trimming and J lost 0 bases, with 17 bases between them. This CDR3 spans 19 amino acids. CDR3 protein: CASSLKGRERSSGANVLTF. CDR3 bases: TGTGCCAGCAGCTTAAAGGGCAGGGAACGCTCCTCTGGGGCCAACGTCCTGACTTTC.

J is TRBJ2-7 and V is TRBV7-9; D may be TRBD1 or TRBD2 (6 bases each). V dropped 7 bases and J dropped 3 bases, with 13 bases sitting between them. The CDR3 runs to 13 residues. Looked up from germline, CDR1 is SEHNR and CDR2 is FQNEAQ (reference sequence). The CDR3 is CASKGEALYEQYF. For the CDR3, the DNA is TGTGCCAGCAAGGGGGAGGCCCTCTACGAGCAGTACTTC.

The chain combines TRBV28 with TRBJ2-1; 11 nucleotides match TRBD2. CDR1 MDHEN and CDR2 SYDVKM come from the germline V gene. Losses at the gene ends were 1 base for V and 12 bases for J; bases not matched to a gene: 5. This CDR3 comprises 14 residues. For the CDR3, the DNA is TGTGCCAGCAGTTTATCACTAGCGGGAGTTGGGCAGTTCTTC. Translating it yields CASSLSLAGVGQFF.

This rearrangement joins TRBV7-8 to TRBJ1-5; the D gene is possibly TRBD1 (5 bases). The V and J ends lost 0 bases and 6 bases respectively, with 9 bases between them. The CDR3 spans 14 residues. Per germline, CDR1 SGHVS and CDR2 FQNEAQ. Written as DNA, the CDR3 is TGTGCCAGCAGCTTAGCAGGGGACGGTCAGCCCCAGCATTTT. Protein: CASSLAGDGQPQHF.

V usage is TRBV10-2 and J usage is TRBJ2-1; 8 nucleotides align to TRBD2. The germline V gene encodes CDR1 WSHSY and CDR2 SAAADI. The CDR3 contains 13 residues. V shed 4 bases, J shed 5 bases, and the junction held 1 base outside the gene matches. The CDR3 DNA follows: TGCGCCAGCAGTGCACTAGCGGACAATGAGCAGTTCTTC. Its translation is CASSALADNEQFF.

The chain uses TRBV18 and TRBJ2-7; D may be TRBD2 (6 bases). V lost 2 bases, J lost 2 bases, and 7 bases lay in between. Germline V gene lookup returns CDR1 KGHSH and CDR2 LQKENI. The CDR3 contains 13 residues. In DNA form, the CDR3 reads TGTGCCAGCTCACCAGCGGGGACCTACGAGCAGTACTTC. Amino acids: CASSPAGTYEQYF.

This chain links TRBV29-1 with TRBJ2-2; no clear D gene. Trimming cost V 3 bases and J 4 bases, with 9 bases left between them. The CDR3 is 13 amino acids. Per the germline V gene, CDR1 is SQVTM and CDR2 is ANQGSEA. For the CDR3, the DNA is TGCAGCGTTGAGGTCTGGGGCACCGGGGAGCTGTTTTTT. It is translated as CSVEVWGTGELFF.

CDR3 residues: CAWRKGNTEAFF. CDR3 DNA sequence: TGTGCCTGGAGAAAGGGGAACACTGAAGCTTTCTTT. V usage is TRBV30 and J usage is TRBJ1-1; unclear D gene. Trimming cost V 3 bases and J 1 base, with 6 bases left between them. This CDR3 has 12 amino acids. CDR1 GTSNPN and CDR2 SVGIG come from the germline V gene (reference sequence).

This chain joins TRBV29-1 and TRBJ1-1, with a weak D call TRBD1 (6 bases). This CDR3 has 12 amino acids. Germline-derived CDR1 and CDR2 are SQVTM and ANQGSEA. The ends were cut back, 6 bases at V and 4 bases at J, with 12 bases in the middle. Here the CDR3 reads CSVTGAGTEAFF. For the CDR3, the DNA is TGCAGCGTGACGGGGGCAGGCACTGAAGCTTTCTTT.

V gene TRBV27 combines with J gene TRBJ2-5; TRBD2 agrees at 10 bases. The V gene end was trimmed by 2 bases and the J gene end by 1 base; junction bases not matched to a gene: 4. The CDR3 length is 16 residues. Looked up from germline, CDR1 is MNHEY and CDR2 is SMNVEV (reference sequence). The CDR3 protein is CASSLGVAGGQETQYF. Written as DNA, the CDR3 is TGTGCCAGCAGTTTAGGGGTAGCGGGAGGCCAAGAGACCCAGTACTTC.

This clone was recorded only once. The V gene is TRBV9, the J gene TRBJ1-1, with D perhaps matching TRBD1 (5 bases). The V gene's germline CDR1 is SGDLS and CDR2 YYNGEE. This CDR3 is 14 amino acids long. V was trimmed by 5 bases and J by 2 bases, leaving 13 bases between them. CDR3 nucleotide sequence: TGTGCCAGCAGACCGACAGTAAGTAACACTGAAGCTTTCTTT. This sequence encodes CASRPTVSNTEAFF.

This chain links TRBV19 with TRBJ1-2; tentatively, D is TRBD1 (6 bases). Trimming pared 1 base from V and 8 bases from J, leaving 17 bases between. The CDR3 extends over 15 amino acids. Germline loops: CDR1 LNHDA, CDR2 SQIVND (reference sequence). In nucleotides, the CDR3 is TGTGCCAGTAGTATAGGGGGGGCGTTAAAGCGCGGCTACACCTTC. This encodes CASSIGGALKRGYTF.

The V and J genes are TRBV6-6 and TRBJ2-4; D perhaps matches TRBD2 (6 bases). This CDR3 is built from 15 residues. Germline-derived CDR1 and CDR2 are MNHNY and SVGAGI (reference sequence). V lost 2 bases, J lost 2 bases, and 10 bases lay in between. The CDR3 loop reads CASSYGGAPKNIQYF. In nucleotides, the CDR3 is TGTGCCAGCAGTTACGGAGGGGCCCCCAAAAACATTCAGTACTTC.